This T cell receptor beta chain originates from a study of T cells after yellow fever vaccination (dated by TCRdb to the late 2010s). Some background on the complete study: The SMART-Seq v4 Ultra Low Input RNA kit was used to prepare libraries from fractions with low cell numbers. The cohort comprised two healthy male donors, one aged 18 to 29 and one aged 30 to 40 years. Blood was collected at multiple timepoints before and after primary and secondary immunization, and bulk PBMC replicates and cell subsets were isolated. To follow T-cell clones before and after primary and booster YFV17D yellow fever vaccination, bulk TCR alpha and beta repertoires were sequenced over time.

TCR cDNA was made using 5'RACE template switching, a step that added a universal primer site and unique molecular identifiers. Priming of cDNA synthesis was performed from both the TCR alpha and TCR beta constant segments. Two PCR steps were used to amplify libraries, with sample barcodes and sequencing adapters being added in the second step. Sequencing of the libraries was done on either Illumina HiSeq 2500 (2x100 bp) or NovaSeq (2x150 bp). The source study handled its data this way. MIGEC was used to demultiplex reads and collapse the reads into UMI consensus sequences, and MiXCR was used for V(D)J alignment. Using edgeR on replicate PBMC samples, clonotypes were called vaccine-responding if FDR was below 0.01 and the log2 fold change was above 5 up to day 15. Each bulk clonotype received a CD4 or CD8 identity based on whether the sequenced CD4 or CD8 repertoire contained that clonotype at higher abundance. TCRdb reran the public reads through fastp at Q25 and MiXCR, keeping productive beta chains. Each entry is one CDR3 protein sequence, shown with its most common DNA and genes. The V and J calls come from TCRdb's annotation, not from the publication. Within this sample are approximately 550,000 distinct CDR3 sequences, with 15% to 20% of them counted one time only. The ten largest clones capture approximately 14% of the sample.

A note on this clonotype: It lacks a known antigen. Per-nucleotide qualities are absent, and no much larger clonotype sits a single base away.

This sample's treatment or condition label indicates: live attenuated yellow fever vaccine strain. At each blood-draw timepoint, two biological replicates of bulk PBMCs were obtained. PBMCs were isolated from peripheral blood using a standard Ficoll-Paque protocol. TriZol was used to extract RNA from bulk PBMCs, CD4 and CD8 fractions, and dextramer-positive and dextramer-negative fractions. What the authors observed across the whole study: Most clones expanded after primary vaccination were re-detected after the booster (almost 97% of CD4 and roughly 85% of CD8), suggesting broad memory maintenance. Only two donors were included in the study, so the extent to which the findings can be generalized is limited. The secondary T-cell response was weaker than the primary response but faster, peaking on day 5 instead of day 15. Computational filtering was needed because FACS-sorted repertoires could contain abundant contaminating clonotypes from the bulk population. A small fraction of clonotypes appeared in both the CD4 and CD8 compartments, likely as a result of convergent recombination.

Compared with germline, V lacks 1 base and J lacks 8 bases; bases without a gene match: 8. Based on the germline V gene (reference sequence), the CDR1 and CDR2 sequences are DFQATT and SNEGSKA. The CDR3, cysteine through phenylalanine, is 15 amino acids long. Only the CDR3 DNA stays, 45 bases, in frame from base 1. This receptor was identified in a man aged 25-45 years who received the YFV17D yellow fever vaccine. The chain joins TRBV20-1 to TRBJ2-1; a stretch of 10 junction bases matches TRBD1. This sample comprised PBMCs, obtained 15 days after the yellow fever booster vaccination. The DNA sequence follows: TGCAGTGCTAGAGTCCGGGACAGGGGATGGGATGAGCAGTTCTTC. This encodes CSARVRDRGWDEQFF.